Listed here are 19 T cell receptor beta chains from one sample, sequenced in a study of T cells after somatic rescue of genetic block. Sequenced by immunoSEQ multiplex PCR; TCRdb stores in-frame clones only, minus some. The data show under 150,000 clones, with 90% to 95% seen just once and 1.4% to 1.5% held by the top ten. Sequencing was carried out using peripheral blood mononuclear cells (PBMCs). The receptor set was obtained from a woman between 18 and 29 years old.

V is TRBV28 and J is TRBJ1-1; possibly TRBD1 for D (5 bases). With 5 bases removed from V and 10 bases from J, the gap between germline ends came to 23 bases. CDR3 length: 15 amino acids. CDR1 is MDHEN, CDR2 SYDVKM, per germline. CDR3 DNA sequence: TGTGCCAGCAGTCCCCCTTTTGGAGGGGTGGTGTCAGCTTTCTTT. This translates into CASSPPFGGVVSAFF.

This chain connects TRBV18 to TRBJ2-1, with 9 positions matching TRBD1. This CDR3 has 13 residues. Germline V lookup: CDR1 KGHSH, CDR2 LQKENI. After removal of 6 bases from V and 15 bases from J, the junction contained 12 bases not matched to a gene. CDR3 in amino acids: CASSRSAGTGLFF. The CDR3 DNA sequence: TGTGCCAGCTCCCGATCAGCAGGGACAGGGCTGTTCTTC.

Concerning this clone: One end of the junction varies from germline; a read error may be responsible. The chain's CDR3 is CTSSEALQVGNSPLHF. The CDR3 coding sequence is TGTACCAGCAGTGAAGCGCTTCAAGTGGGCAACTCACCCCTCCACTTT. The chain joins TRBV2 to TRBJ1-6; D is undetermined. CDR1 is SNHLY, CDR2 FYNNEI, per germline. This CDR3 spans 16 amino acids.

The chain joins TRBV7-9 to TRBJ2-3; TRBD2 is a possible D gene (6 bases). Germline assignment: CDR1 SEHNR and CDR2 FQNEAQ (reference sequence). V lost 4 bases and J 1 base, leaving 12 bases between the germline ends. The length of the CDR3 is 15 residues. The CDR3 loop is CASSWGDLRTDTQYF. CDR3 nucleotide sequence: TGTGCCAGCAGCTGGGGGGACCTCCGCACAGATACGCAGTATTTT. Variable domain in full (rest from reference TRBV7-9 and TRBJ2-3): DTGVSQNPRHKITKRGQNVTFRCDPISEHNRLYWYRQTLGQGPEFLTYFQNEAQLEKSRLLSDRFSAERPKGSFSTLEIQRTEQGDSAMYLCASSWGDLRTDTQYFGPGTRLTVL.

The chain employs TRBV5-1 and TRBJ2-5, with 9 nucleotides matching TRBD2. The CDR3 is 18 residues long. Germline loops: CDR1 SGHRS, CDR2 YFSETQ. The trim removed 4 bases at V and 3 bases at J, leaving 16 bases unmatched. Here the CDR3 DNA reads TGCGCCAGCAGCCCCCAGGGAGGACCGGGACTAGCAAAAGAGACCCAGTACTTC. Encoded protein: CASSPQGGPGLAKETQYF.

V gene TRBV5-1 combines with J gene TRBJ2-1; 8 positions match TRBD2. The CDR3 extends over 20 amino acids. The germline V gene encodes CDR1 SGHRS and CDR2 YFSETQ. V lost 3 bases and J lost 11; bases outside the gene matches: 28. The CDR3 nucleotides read TGCGCCAGCAGCTATCATGCGGGGGGATCAACGGGACGCTCCACAAAGCAGCAGTTCTTC. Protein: CASSYHAGGSTGRSTKQQFF.

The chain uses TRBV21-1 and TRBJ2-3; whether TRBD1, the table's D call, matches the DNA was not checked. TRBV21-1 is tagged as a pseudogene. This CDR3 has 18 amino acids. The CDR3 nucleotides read TGTGCCAGCAGCATCCCTGGGACAACCTGTACTTACACAGATACGCAGTATTTT. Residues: CASSIPGTTCTYTDTQYF.

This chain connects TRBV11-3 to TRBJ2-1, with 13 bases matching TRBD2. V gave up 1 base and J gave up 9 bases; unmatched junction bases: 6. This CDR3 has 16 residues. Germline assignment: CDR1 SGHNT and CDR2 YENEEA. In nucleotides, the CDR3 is TGTGCCAGCAGCTTAGTACTAGCGGGGGGGCACGGTGAGCAGTTCTTC. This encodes CASSLVLAGGHGEQFF.

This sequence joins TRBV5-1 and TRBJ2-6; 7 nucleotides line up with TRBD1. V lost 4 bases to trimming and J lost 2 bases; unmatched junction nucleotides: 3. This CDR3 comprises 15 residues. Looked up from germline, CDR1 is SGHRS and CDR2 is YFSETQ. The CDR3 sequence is CASSPDRAGANVLTF. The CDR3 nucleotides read TGCGCCAGCAGCCCAGACAGGGCTGGGGCCAACGTCCTGACTTTC. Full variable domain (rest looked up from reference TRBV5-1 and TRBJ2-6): KAGVTQTPRYLIKTRGQQVTLSCSPISGHRSVSWYQQTPGQGLQFLFEYFSETQRNKGNFPGRFSGRQFSNSRSEMNVSTLELGDSALYLCASSPDRAGANVLTFGAGSRLTVL.

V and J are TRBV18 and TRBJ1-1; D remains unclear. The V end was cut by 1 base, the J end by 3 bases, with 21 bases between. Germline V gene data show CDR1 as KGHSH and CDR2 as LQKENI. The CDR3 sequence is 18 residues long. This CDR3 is CASSPLGLGGNGDTEAFF. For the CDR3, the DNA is TGTGCCAGCTCACCACTGGGTCTGGGAGGAAATGGGGACACTGAAGCTTTCTTT.

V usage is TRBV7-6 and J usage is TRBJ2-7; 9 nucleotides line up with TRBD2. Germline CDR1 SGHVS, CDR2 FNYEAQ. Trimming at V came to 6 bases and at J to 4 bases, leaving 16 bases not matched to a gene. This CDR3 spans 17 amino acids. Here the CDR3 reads CASSPVLLAGSTYEQYF. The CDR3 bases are TGTGCCAGCAGTCCGGTCTTGCTAGCGGGGAGCACGTACGAGCAGTACTTC. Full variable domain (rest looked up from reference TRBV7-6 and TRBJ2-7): GAGVSQSPRYKVTKRGQDVALRCDPISGHVSLYWYRQALGQGPEFLTYFNYEAQQDKSGLPNDRFSAERPEGSISTLTIQRTEQRDSAMYRCASSPVLLAGSTYEQYFGPGTRLTVT.

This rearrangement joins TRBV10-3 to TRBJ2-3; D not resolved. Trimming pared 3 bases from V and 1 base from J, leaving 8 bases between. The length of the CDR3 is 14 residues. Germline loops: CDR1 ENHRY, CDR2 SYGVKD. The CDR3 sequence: CAISDIARTDTQYF. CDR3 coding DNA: TGTGCCATCAGTGATATTGCCCGCACAGATACGCAGTATTTT.

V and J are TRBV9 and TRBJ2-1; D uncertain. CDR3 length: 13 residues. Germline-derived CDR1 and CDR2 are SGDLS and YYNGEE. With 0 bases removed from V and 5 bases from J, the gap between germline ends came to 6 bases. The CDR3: CASSVASHNEQFF. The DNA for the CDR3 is TGTGCCAGCAGCGTAGCGTCACACAATGAGCAGTTCTTC. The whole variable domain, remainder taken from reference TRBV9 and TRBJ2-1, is DSGVTQTPKHLITATGQRVTLRCSPRSGDLSVYWYQQSLDQGLQFLIQYYNGEERAKGNILERFSAQQFPDLHSELNLSSLELGDSALYFCASSVASHNEQFFGPGTRLTVL.

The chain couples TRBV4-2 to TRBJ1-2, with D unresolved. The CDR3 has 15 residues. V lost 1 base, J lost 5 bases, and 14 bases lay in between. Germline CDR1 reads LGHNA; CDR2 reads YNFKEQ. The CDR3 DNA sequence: TGTGCCAGCAGCCAAGGCGAGGAGAAAGGATATGGCTACACCTTC. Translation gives CASSQGEEKGYGYTF.

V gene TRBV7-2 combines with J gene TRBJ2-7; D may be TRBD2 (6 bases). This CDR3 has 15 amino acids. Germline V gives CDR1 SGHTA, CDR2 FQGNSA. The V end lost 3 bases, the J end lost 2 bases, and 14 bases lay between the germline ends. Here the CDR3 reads CASSFTSRGPYEQYF. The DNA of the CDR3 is TGTGCCAGCAGCTTCACGTCGCGGGGCCCCTACGAGCAGTACTTC.

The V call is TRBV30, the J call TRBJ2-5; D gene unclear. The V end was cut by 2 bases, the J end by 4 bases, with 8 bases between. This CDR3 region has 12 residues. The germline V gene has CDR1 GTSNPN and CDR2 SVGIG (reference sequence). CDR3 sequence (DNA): TGTGCCTGGAGTCCTCTTGGAGAGACCCAGTACTTC. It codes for CAWSPLGETQYF.

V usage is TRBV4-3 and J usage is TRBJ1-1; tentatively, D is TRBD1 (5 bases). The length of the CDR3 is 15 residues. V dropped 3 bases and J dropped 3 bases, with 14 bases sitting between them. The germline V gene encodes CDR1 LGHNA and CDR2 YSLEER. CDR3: CASSQGPRVDTEAFF. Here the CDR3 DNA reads TGCGCCAGCAGCCAGGGCCCCAGGGTGGACACTGAAGCTTTCTTT.

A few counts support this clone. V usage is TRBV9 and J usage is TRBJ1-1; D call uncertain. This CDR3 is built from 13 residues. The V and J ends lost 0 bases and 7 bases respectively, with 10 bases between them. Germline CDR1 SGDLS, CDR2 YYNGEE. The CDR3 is CASSVGGFIEAFF. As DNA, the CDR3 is TGTGCCAGCAGCGTAGGAGGGTTCATTGAAGCTTTCTTT.

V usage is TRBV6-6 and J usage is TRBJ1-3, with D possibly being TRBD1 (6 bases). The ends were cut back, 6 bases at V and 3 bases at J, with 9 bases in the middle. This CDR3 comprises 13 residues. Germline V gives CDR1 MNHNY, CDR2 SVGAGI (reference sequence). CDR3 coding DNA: TGTGCCAGCAGAACAGGGAGTGGAAACACCATATATTTT. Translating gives CASRTGSGNTIYF.